These 5 T cell receptor beta chains share one sample of origin, sequenced in a study of cytomegalovirus exposure and HLA in healthy donors. Amplification used 60 Vbeta primers and 13 Jbeta primers. Method: immunoSEQ multiplex PCR; TCRdb's copy keeps in-frame clones and lacks some. The data show roughly 99,000 clones, about four fifths seen once. Sequenced material: PBMCs. The receptors stem from a male donor in good health and CMV-seropositive.

V usage is TRBV7-9 and J usage is TRBJ1-3; D gene unclear. Germline assignment: CDR1 SEHNR and CDR2 FQNEAQ (reference sequence). Trimming cost V 2 bases and J 4 bases, with 9 bases left between them. There are 14 residues in the CDR3. CDR3 DNA sequence: TGTGCCAGCAGCTTAATGGTGACAGGAAACACCATATATTTT. Its translation is CASSLMVTGNTIYF.

J is TRBJ1-2 and V is TRBV27, with TRBD1 identical over 9 bases. Trimming at V came to 2 bases and at J to 4 bases, leaving 11 bases not matched to a gene. The CDR3 extends over 17 amino acids. Germline V gene lookup returns CDR1 MNHEY and CDR2 SMNVEV (reference sequence). The CDR3 is CASSLARITGGSYGYTF. CDR3 in DNA: TGTGCCAGCAGTTTAGCTAGGATAACAGGGGGCTCCTATGGCTACACCTTC.

This rearrangement joins TRBV30 to TRBJ2-3; 11 bases align to TRBD2. The CDR3 runs 16 residues. CDR1 and CDR2 (germline): GTSNPN, SVGIG (reference sequence). Trimming removed 5 bases from V and 2 bases from J; junction bases left unmatched: 9. CDR3 DNA sequence: TGTGCCTGGGGACTCATAGCGGGGGGGTACACAGATACGCAGTATTTT. Its protein product is CAWGLIAGGYTDTQYF.

This clone was counted only a few times. This sequence joins TRBV5-1 and TRBJ2-7, with D possibly being TRBD1 (6 bases). The V gene's germline CDR1 is SGHRS and CDR2 YFSETQ. The CDR3 is made up of 12 amino acids. Trimming pared 4 bases from V and 3 bases from J, leaving 8 bases between. This CDR3 is CASSQDSYEQYF. CDR3 bases: TGCGCCAGCAGCCAGGACAGCTACGAGCAGTACTTC.

The chain combines TRBV30 with TRBJ1-5; D may be TRBD1 (6 bases). V lost 1 base to trimming and J lost 0 bases, with 10 bases between them. CDR1 is GTSNPN, CDR2 SVGIG, per germline (reference sequence). The CDR3 is 15 residues long. CDR3 protein: CAWSAGHLSNQPQHF. The CDR3 nucleotides read TGTGCCTGGAGTGCGGGACATCTTAGCAATCAGCCCCAGCATTTT.